This T cell receptor (beta chain) was documented in a study of cytomegalovirus exposure and HLA in healthy donors. Use of 60 Vbeta and 13 Jbeta primers characterized the PCR. TCRdb keeps only in-frame clones here, not all; method: immunoSEQ multiplex PCR. Of approximately 200,000 clones listed, 70% to 80% are singletons. The V gene's germline CDR1 is SGHRS and CDR2 YFSETQ. This CDR3 has 14 residues. Trimming removed 0 bases at V and 4 bases at J, with 10 bases between. The sequence came from a girl aged 2-10 years in good health and CMV-seronegative. V usage is TRBV5-1 and J usage is TRBJ1-1; D might be TRBD1 (5 bases). Sequenced material: PBMCs. CDR3 loop: CASSLAGGSTEAFF. As DNA, the CDR3 is TGCGCCAGCAGCTTGGCCGGGGGGTCCACTGAAGCTTTCTTT.